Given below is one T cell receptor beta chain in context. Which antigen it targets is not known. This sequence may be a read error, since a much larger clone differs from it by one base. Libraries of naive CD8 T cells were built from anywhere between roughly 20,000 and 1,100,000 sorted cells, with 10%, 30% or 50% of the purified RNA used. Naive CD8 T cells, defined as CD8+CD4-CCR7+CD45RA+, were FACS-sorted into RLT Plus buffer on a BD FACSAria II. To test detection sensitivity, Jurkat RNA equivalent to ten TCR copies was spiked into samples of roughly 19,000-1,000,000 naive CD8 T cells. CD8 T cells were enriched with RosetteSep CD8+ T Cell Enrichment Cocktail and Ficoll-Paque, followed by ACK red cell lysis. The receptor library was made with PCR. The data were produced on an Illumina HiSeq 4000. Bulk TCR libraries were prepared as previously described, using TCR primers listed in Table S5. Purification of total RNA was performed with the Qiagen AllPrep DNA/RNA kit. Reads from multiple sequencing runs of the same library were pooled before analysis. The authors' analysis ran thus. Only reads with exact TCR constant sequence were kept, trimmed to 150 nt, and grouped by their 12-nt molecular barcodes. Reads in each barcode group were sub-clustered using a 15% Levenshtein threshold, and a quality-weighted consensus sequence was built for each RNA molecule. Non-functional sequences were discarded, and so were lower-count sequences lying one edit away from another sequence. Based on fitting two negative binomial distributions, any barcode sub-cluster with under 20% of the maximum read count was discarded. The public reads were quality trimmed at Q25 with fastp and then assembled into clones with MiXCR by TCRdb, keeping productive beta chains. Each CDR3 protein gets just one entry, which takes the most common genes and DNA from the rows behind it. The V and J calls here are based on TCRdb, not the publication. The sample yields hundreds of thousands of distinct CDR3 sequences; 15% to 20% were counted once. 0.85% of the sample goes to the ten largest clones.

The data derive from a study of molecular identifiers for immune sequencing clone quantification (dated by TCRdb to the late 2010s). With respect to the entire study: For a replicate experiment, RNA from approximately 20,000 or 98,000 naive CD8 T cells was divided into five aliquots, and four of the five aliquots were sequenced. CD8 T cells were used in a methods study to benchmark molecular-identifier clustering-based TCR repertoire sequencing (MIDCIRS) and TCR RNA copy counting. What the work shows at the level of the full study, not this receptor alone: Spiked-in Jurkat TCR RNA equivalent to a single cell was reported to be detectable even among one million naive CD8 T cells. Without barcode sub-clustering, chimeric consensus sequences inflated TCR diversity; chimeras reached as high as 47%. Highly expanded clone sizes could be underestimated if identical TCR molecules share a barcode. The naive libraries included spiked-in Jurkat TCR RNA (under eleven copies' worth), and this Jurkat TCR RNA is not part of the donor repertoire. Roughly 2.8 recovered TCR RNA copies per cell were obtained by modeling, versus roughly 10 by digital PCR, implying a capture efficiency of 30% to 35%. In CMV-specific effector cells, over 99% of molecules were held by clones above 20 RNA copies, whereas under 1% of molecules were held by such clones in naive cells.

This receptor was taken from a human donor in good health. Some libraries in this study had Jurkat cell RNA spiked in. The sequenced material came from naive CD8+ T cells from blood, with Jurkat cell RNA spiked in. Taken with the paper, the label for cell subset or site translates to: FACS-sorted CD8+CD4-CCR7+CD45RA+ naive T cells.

The CDR3 region reads CASGLGAADEQYF. The nucleotide sequence reads as follows: TGTGCCAGCGGCCTCGGCGCTGCGGACGAGCAGTACTTC. The V and J segments used are TRBV7-9 and TRBJ2-7; a confident D gene designation cannot be given. The CDR3 spans 13 residues, from the cysteine through the phenylalanine. Only CDR3 DNA remains: 39 bases, in frame from the first base. CDR1 SEHNR and CDR2 FQNEAQ are derived from the germline V gene (reference sequence). The junction carries 16 bases between V and J, which are trimmed by 8 bases and 5 bases respectively.